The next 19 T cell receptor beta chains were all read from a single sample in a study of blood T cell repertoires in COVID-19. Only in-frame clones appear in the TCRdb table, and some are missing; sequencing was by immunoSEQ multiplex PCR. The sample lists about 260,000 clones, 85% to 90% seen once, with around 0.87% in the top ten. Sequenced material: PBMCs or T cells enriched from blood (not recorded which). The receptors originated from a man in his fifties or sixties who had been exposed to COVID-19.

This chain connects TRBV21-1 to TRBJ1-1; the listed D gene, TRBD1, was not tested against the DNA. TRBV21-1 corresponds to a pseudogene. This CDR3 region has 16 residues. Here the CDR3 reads CASSKFPGLERTEAFF. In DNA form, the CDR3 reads TGTGCCAGCAGCAAATTTCCAGGGCTGGAACGCACTGAAGCTTTCTTT.

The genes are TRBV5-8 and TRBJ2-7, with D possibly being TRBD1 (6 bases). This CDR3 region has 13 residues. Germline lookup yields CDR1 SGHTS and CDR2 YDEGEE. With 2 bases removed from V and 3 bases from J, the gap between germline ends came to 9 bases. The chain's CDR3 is CASSFQGFYEQYF. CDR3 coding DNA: TGTGCCAGCAGCTTTCAGGGGTTCTACGAGCAGTACTTC.

This chain's CDR3 is CASSLTGVQDTQYF. The CDR3 DNA follows: TGCGCCAGCAGCTTGACCGGGGTGCAAGATACGCAGTATTTT. This chain links TRBV5-1 with TRBJ2-3; D is possibly TRBD2 (5 bases). The CDR3 extends over 14 amino acids. Germline V gives CDR1 SGHRS, CDR2 YFSETQ. V shed 1 base and J shed 5 bases, with 11 bases lying between them.

The CDR3: CASSLAQMWDRGEKLFF. CDR3 coding DNA: TGTGCCAGCAGCTTAGCGCAGATGTGGGACAGGGGGGAAAAACTGTTTTTT. This chain uses TRBV7-2 with TRBJ1-4, with TRBD1 matching 11 bases. CDR1 and CDR2 (germline): SGHTA, FQGNSA. J was trimmed by 8 bases and V by 0 bases; bases with no gene match: 8. There are 17 residues in the CDR3. The full variable domain, rest sourced from reference TRBV7-2 and TRBJ1-4, is GAGVSQSPSNKVTEKGKDVELRCDPISGHTALYWYRQSLGQGLEFLIYFQGNSAPDKSGLPSDRFSAERTGGSVSTLTIQRTQQEDSAVYLCASSLAQMWDRGEKLFFGSGTQLSVL.

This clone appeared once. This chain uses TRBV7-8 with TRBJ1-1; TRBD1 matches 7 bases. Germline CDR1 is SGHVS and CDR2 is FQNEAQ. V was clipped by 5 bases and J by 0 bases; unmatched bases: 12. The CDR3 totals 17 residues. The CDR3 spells CASSTHPGQTMNTEAFF. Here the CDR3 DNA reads TGTGCCAGCAGCACACACCCGGGACAGACTATGAACACTGAAGCTTTCTTT.

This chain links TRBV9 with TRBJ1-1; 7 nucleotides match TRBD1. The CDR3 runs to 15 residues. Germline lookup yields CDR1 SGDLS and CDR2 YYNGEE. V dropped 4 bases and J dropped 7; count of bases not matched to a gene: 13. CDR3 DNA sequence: TGTGCCAGCAGCACCTGGGACAGCTACCTCGTTGAAGCTTTCTTT. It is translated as CASSTWDSYLVEAFF.

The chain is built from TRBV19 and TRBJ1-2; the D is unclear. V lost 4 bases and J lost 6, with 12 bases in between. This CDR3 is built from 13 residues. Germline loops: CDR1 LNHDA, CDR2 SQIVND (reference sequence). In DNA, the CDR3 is TGTGCCAGTAGTACTAAGTGGAGGAATGGCTACACCTTC. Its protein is CASSTKWRNGYTF.

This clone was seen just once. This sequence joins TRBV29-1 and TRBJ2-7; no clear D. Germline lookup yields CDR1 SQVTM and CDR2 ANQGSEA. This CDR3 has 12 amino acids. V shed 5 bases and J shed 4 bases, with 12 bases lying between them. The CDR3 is CSVTGPSYEQYF. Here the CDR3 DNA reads TGCAGCGTTACTGGGCCTTCTTACGAGCAGTACTTC.

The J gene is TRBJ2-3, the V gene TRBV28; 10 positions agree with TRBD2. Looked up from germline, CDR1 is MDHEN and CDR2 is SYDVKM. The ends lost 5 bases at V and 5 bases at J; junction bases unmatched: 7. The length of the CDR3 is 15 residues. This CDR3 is CASSKAGGPRDTQYF. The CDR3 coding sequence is TGTGCCAGCAGTAAAGCGGGGGGGCCGAGAGATACGCAGTATTTT.

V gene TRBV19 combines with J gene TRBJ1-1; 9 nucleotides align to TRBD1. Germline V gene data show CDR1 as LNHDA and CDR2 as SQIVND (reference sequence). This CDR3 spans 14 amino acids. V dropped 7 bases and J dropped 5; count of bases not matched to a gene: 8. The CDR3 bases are TGTGCCAGTACCGCCGGGACAGGGTATACTGAAGCTTTCTTT. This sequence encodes CASTAGTGYTEAFF.

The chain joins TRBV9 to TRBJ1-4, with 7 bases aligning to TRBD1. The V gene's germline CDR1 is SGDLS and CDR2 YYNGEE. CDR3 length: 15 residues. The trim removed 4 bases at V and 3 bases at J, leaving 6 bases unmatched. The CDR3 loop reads CASSPGQPANEKLFF. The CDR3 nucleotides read TGTGCCAGCAGCCCGGGACAGCCCGCTAATGAAAAACTGTTTTTT.

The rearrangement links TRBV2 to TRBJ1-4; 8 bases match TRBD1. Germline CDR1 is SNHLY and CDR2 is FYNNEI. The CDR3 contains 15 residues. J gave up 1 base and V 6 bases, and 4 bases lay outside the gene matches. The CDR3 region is CASSGQGGTNEKLFF. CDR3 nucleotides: TGTGCCAGCAGCGGACAGGGAGGAACTAATGAAAAACTGTTTTTT. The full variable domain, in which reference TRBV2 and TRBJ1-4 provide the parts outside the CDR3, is EPEVTQTPSHQVTQMGQEVILRCVPISNHLYFYWYRQILGQKVEFLVSFYNNEISEKSEIFDDQFSVERPDGSNFTLKIRSTKLEDSAMYFCASSGQGGTNEKLFFGSGTQLSVL.

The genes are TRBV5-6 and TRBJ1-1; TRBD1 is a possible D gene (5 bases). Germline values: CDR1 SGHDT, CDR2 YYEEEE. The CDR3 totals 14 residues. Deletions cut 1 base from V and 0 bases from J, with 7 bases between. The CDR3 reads CASSLQGVNTEAFF. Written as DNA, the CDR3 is TGTGCCAGCAGCTTGCAAGGGGTGAACACTGAAGCTTTCTTT.

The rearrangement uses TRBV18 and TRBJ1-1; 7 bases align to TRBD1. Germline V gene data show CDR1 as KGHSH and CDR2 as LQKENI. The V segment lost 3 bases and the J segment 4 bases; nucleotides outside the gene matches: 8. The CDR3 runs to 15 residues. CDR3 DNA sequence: TGTGCCAGCTCACCGGTGGGACAGTATAGCACTGAAGCTTTCTTT. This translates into CASSPVGQYSTEAFF. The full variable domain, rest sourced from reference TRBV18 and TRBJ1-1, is NAGVMQNPRHLVRRRGQEARLRCSPMKGHSHVYWYRQLPEEGLKFMVYLQKENIIDESGMPKERFSAEFPKEGPSILRIQQVVRGDSAAYFCASSPVGQYSTEAFFGQGTRLTVV.

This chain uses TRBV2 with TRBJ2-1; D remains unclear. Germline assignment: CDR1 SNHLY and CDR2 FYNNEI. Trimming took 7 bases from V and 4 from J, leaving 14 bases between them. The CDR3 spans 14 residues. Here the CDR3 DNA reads TGTGCCAGCATGGGCTTTGGGCTGTACAATGAGCAGTTCTTC. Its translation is CASMGFGLYNEQFF.

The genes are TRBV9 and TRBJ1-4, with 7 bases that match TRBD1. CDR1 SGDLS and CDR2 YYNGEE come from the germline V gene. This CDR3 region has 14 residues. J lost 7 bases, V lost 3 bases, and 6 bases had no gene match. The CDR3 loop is CASSGGQRGEKLFF. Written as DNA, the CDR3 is TGTGCCAGCAGCGGGGGACAGCGAGGTGAAAAACTGTTTTTT. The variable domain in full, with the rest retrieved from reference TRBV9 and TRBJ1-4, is DSGVTQTPKHLITATGQRVTLRCSPRSGDLSVYWYQQSLDQGLQFLIQYYNGEERAKGNILERFSAQQFPDLHSELNLSSLELGDSALYFCASSGGQRGEKLFFGSGTQLSVL.

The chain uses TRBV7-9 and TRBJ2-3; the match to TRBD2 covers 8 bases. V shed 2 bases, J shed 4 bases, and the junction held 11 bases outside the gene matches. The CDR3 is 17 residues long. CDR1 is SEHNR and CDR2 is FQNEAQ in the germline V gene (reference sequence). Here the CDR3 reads CASSLFSGGLAPDTQYF. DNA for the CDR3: TGTGCCAGCAGCTTATTTAGTGGAGGACTAGCCCCAGATACGCAGTATTTT.

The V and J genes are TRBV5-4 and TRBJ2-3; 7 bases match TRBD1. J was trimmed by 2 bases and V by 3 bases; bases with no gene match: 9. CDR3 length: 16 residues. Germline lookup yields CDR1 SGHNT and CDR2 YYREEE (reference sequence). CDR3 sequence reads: CASSSATGANTDTQYF. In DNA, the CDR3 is TGTGCCAGCAGCTCTGCTACAGGGGCGAACACAGATACGCAGTATTTT.

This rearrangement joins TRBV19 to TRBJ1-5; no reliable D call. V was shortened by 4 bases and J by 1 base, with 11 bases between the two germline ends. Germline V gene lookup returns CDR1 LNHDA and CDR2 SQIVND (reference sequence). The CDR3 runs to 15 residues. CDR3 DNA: TGTGCCAGTAGTACCAGCGGAATAAGCAATCAGCCCCAGCATTTT. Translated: CASSTSGISNQPQHF.